This entry concerns a single T cell receptor beta chain. The antigen this receptor binds is unknown. No per-base quality is available; no much larger clone lies one base away. In total, 600 or so healthy bone marrow donors made up the cohort. All cohort members were sampled while nominally healthy, although unrecorded immune exposures were likely present. The donor was CMV seronegative and was included in the group of a few hundred seronegative cohort members. A peripheral blood sample was provided by each donor, and peripheral blood mononuclear cells were used for TCR beta sequencing. Genomic DNA was extracted from the blood cell samples with the Qiagen DNeasy Blood Extraction Kit. The library was obtained by the immunoSEQ multiplex PCR assay. The multiplex PCR relied on a mix of 60 forward primers for TCR Vbeta segments and 13 reverse primers for TCR Jbeta segments. Amplification of the CDR3 region of rearranged TCR beta genes was performed with a multiplex PCR assay on genomic DNA. On the Illumina HiSeq System, the amplified TCR beta libraries were sequenced as 87-base-pair reads. The paper's data handling went like this. A later analysis counted 65 million to 90 million unique TCR beta chains across the 550 to 750 repertoires, and 10 million to 11 million of these chains were shared by at least two donors. A nearest-neighbor algorithm error-corrected the raw reads and collapsed the reads into unique sequences, merging closely related sequences to remove PCR and sequencing errors. To assign V, D and J gene segments, CDR3 sequences were aligned to IMGT reference sequences. For a sequence to be retained, a match of at least six nucleotides was required to both a V gene segment and a J gene segment. A rearrangement was called productive if the CDR3 had no stop codons and remained in frame with V and J, and every other rearrangement was called non-productive. CDR3 was defined according to IMGT convention as the region running from the second conserved V-encoded cysteine to the conserved J-encoded phenylalanine. Sequences without an unambiguous match to a single V gene segment were excluded from the earlier analysis of about 600 of the donors. In an earlier analysis of almost 600 of the donors, a V segment was called functional when productive rearrangements were above 56.7%, and segregating when the standard deviation between donors exceeded 5%. To diagnose cytomegalovirus status from the catalog of TCR beta chain sequences, a statistical classification framework was built. A later analysis assigned V and J genes by comparing TCR nucleotide sequences with IMGT/GENE-DB human TR gene sequences. A later analysis assigned CDR3 sequences and most-parsimonious VDJ recombination scenarios with the TCRdist pipeline. In a later analysis, each TCR beta chain was defined by its CDR3 amino acid sequence together with its V-gene family, and reads lacking a unique V-gene family were excluded. A later analysis removed roughly 590 highly shared, low-generation-probability nucleotide sequences to deal with suspected cross-contamination and a sequencing artifact. A later analysis calculated a clonal expansion index for each public chain from normalized within-repertoire ranks of inferred template counts. A later analysis computed generation probabilities with a VDJ recombination model fitted to out-of-frame rearrangements, and checked the results against IGoR. A later analysis scored TCR-TCR, TCR-HLA and TCR-CMV co-occurrence with hypergeometric tests, applying a repertoire-size bias correction to TCR pairs. To estimate false discovery rates, a later analysis permuted the HLA or CMV assignments 20 times. In a later analysis, co-occurring TCRs were grouped using DBSCAN, and TCRdist sequence similarity was added for clustering within HLA-allele-positive subsets. Repertoires with fewer than 30,000 or more than 120,000 public chains, plus five repertoires with anomalous nucleotide sharing, were excluded from co-occurrence clustering. Here the immuneACCESS table is served through TCRdb, limited to in-frame sequences with V and J called. Missing clones are a known gap in these copies; in checked studies unresolved V genes cover under half, and the rest lacks a known reason. That table supplies the V and J calls and clone size; D and trimming were determined from the DNA. The sample records 160,000 or so clones, about two thirds of which are singletons. The ten most abundant clones make up about 2.7% of the sample.

These data belong to a study of cytomegalovirus exposure and HLA in healthy donors (dated by TCRdb to about 2017). Regarding the study in general: An earlier analysis of under 600 of the donors reported roughly 270 Gb of sequence data and some 120 million unique TCR beta sequences from about 179 million T cells. An early release that covered some 640 HLA-typed donors contained approximately 320 gigabases of sequencing data and tens of millions of unique TCR sequences. Every discovery cohort repertoire had been produced on one sequencing platform. The study aimed to test whether cataloging public T cell receptors could reveal signatures of past pathogen exposure. Of the roughly 400 genotyped donors, roughly 85% fell in the genetic ancestry cluster associated with self-reported Caucasian donors. The later analysis used no new phenotypic data to find candidate immune exposures, relying instead on TCR beta sequences and their occurrence across donors. In addition to the first cohort of around 670 subjects, a separate validation cohort of approximately 110 different subjects was used. To predict cytomegalovirus infection status, the study combined high-throughput TCR immunosequencing, statistical association of individual TCRs with disease status, and machine learning. In a later genetic analysis, genome-wide SNP genotypes for 398 of the 666 donors were used, and that subset was treated as a discovery cohort. On average, around 240,000 unique TCR beta nucleotide sequences were sequenced per donor among 300 to 500 genotyped donors of the cohort, with 15% to 20% of those sequences being non-productive. Donor age, sex, ethnicity and CMV serostatus were compiled alongside the repertoire data. In an earlier analysis of 550 to 700 of the donors, high-throughput TCR beta sequencing was used to judge whether each TCR beta V gene segment behaved as functional or pseudogenic. HLA typing covered class I and class II loci at four-digit resolution. Several DR-DQ haplotypes were treated as single units for association and clustering because of strong linkage in the cohort. The number of donors typed differed by locus, with roughly 620-630 for A, B, C, DRB1 and DQB1, 522 for DQA1, over 600 for DPA1, and over 400 for DPB1. The T cell repertoires of 550 to 850 subjects were profiled by immunosequencing and related to cytomegalovirus serostatus. To study patterns of TCR occurrence, a later analysis re-analyzed previously published TCR beta repertoires from 500 to 850 donors and added high-resolution HLA genotyping.

Including cysteine and phenylalanine, the CDR3 has 12 amino acids. Only the CDR3 portion is preserved as DNA: 36 bases, with reading frame beginning at the first base. V trim: 0 bases; J trim: 9 bases; unmatched bases: 1. The CDR1 and CDR2 encoded by the germline V gene are SGDLS and YYNGEE. Paper-wide results and their limitations: The cohort was sequenced for TCR beta chains only, and without alpha or paired-chain data the features that could be detected were limited. Roughly uniform sequencing depth across donors was assumed in presence/absence analyses, although this assumption may not hold. In a later genetic analysis, fewer N-insertions in productive TCRs were reported among donors in an Asian-associated ancestry cluster than the roughly 700-donor mean. In a later analysis, HLA-associated TCR beta chains showed more clonal expansion and lower generation probabilities than non-associated chains that were equally common. According to a later analysis, parvovirus B19, influenza, CMV and Epstein-Barr virus appeared linked to several top co-occurrence clusters. A later analysis found that TCR association rates varied across HLA loci, with DRB1 alleles showing the most associated TCRs and HLA-C alleles the fewest. A further reported finding was that TCR beta sequences accurately predicted the HLA-A and HLA-B alleles for most subjects in the first cohort. A cluster of highly shared sequence variants was judged likely to represent a technical artifact of the sequencing pipeline. The 87-base-pair reads could not distinguish some IMGT-functional V segments, including TRBV6-2 and TRBV6-3, so those segments were excluded. At a false discovery rate of 0.05, a later analysis linked around 15,000 TCR beta sequences to specific HLA alleles. The classifier was reported to diagnose cytomegalovirus status with high specificity and sensitivity in both the original and validation cohorts. Correlated functional status among segregating V segments might reflect linkage disequilibrium, but an unknown experimental factor could not be ruled out. It was suggested by the authors that the approach could potentially be generalized to other disease states and immunological phenotypes. Across donors, most TCR sequences were observed very rarely, whereas some public TCRs were present in many individuals. Assigning TCR associations to individual alleles was difficult when HLA alleles, especially DR and DQ, strongly co-occurred. An association between a missense DCLRE1C variant and V-gene and J-gene trimming of TCR beta chains was found in a later genetic analysis and replicated in an independent cohort. Because HLA typing was missing for some donors at each locus, association tests included only the typed subset. An earlier analysis of around 540 of the donors showed that most TCR beta V segments appeared in productive rearrangements either about 87% or about 30% of the time, which broadly matched IMGT annotations. CMV serostatus was the only immune exposure information available for the cohort. The study gave a list of 150 to 200 TCR beta chains associated with cytomegalovirus. A few of the identified cytomegalovirus-associated TCR beta chains were confirmed in vitro to be specific for cytomegalovirus antigens. The earlier analysis of 450 to 700 of the donors excluded 15 to 20 rarely observed V segments, including chromosome 9 orphons, because counts were too low. Most CMV-associated TCR beta chains appeared to be HLA-restricted in a later analysis, and the HLA associations seemed to be driven largely by CMV exposure.

The sequence was collected from a woman between 25 and 40 years old in good health and CMV-seronegative. The rearrangement combines TRBV9 with TRBJ2-3; TRBD2 matches 7 bases in the middle. Sequenced: PBMCs. This receptor has the CDR3 CASSVVRGTQYF. The DNA is TGTGCCAGCAGCGTAGTGCGGGGGACGCAGTATTTT.